The 11 T cell receptor beta chains given below trace back to one sample, sequenced in a study of response to subunit inactivated influenza vaccine. Each CDR3 protein is one row after TCRdb ran MiXCR on the RT-PCR reads. The data hold fewer than 600,000 distinct CDR3 sequences, with more than 7% observed a single time. The sequencing here drew on PBMCs from blood, taken 23 months after vaccination. These TCRs come from a man aged 50 to 75 who received an inactivated influenza vaccine.

This chain connects TRBV10-3 to TRBJ2-3, with 9 bases fitting TRBD2. Germline CDR1 is ENHRY and CDR2 is SYGVKD. Trimming at V came to 0 bases and at J to 4 bases, leaving 8 bases not matched to a gene. The CDR3 runs 17 residues. The CDR3 DNA is TGTGCCATCAGTGAGTCGATGACTAGCGGATACGCAGATACGCAGTATTTT. It is translated as CAISESMTSGYADTQYF.

This clonotype came up a few times. CDR3 sequence: CASSQEAAGYGNTIYF. The CDR3 DNA sequence: TGCGCCAGCAGCCAAGAAGCAGCGGGGTACGGAAACACCATATATTTT. The V and J genes are TRBV4-3 and TRBJ1-3; D is unclear. This CDR3 is 16 amino acids long. In germline, CDR1 is LGHNA, CDR2 YSLEER. V was clipped by 0 bases and J by 4 bases, with 13 bases between them.

The chain combines TRBV5-6 with TRBJ2-1; perhaps TRBD2 as D (6 bases). The CDR3 is made up of 14 amino acids. CDR1 SGHDT and CDR2 YYEEEE come from the germline V gene. The germline V and J ends were trimmed by 4 bases and 6 bases, with 14 bases remaining between them. The CDR3 region has the DNA TGTGCCAGCAGCCCGGGGGTCATCTGCAATGAGCAGTTCTTC. This sequence encodes CASSPGVICNEQFF.

This clonotype appeared many times. The chain combines TRBV5-1 with TRBJ2-1; D tentatively fits TRBD1 or TRBD2 (5 bases each). CDR1 SGHRS and CDR2 YFSETQ come from the germline V gene. V was shortened by 3 bases and J by 10 bases, with 14 bases between the two germline ends. CDR3 length equals 13 residues. The chain's CDR3 is CASSYPPGPEQFF. The CDR3 coding sequence is TGCGCCAGCAGCTATCCTCCGGGGCCAGAGCAGTTCTTC. Looking up the rest from reference TRBV5-1 and TRBJ2-1 gives the full variable domain: KAGVTQTPRYLIKTRGQQVTLSCSPISGHRSVSWYQQTPGQGLQFLFEYFSETQRNKGNFPGRFSGRQFSNSRSEMNVSTLELGDSALYLCASSYPPGPEQFFGPGTRLTVL.

This clonotype showed up just a few times. The rearrangement joins TRBV4-1 to TRBJ1-2, with D uncertain. The CDR3 has 13 amino acids. Germline values: CDR1 MGHRA, CDR2 YSYEKL. The V end was cut by 0 bases, the J end by 8 bases, with 10 bases between. The CDR3: CASSQEWGGGYTF. CDR3 in DNA: TGCGCCAGCAGCCAAGAGTGGGGAGGAGGCTACACCTTC.

This chain connects TRBV2 to TRBJ2-4, with 7 bases lining up with TRBD1. V lost 5 bases, J lost 2 bases, and 6 bases stayed unmatched. Germline V gene sequence: CDR1 SNHLY, CDR2 FYNNEI. The CDR3 sequence is 15 residues long. CDR3 coding DNA: TGTGCCAGCAGTACGACAGGGCTCCCCAAAAACATTCAGTACTTC. Its protein is CASSTTGLPKNIQYF.

This clonotype was seen a few times. The chain combines TRBV5-6 with TRBJ2-1; D is perhaps TRBD2 (5 bases). V was clipped by 1 base and J by 5 bases, with 10 bases between them. Germline CDR1 SGHDT, CDR2 YYEEEE. This CDR3 contains 14 residues. This CDR3 is CASSLQSGNNEQFF. The DNA of the CDR3 is TGTGCCAGCAGCTTGCAATCCGGGAACAATGAGCAGTTCTTC.

The table lists this clonotype with many counts. V and J are TRBV4-2 and TRBJ2-7, with 7 bases fitting TRBD2. Germline assignment: CDR1 LGHNA and CDR2 YNFKEQ. This CDR3 is 16 amino acids long. With 0 bases clipped from V and 0 bases from J, the junction kept 5 bases outside the gene matches. CDR3 in amino acids: CASSQDSGGPSYEQYF. Here the CDR3 DNA reads TGTGCCAGCAGCCAAGATTCGGGAGGACCCTCCTACGAGCAGTACTTC.

Only a few counts were recorded for this clonotype. The CDR3 reads CASSKTSGRAGEQFF. The CDR3 region has the DNA TGTGCCAGCAGCAAAACTAGCGGGAGGGCCGGGGAGCAGTTCTTC. This chain uses TRBV7-3 with TRBJ2-1, with 13 bases fitting TRBD2. CDR1 and CDR2 from the germline V gene are SGHTA and FQGTGA. The trim removed 5 bases at V and 10 bases at J, leaving 8 bases unmatched. The CDR3 is 15 amino acids.

This clonotype was seen more than once but under ten times. This chain uses TRBV30 with TRBJ2-2; 7 positions agree with TRBD2. V lost 2 bases to trimming and J lost 5 bases; unmatched junction nucleotides: 11. Germline loops: CDR1 GTSNPN, CDR2 SVGIG (reference sequence). The CDR3 is 16 amino acids. The CDR3 is CAWSLREGFVTGELFF. DNA for the CDR3: TGTGCCTGGAGTTTGAGGGAGGGCTTTGTGACCGGGGAGCTGTTTTTT.

This clonotype showed up just a few times. This chain connects TRBV6-1 to TRBJ1-5; D not certain. Trimming left V 6 bases short and J 0 bases short, with 21 bases between. CDR1 and CDR2 (germline): MNHNS, SASEGT. The CDR3 contains 18 residues. In DNA, the CDR3 is TGTGCCAGCAGGGTCGCGGCACCGGATACCAATAGCAATCAGCCCCAGCATTTT. Amino acid sequence: CASRVAAPDTNSNQPQHF.